A selection of T cell receptor beta chains follows, all from one sample in a study of PD-L1 blockade in urothelial cancer. TCRdb's table, derived via immunoSEQ multiplex PCR, lists solely in-frame clones and lacks some. The table shows about 50,000 clones, with about 85% occurring only once. This specimen consisted of PBMCs, obtained around atezolizumab (anti-PD-L1) treatment. These receptors were obtained from a man aged 60 to 75 with urothelial cancer. Each CDR3 is given with its conserved first and last residue. Fields, in order: V gene, J gene, D gene, clone size, CDR3 DNA, CDR3 protein. A D gene is named only where the DNA matches it firmly. Clone size is stated in some rows and not others, as once, few, many or a class when expanded.

>TRBV29-1|TRBJ2-7|NA|NA
TGCAGCGTAACCCCCGGACAGACTTCCACCTACGAGCAGTACTTC
CSVTPGQTSTYEQYF
>TRBV4-1|TRBJ2-7|TRBD2|once
TGCGCCAGCAGCCACCGACTAGCGAACGAGGACGAGCAGTACTTC
CASSHRLANEDEQYF
>TRBV6-5|TRBJ2-7|TRBD1|NA
TGTGCCAGCAACATACAGGGGGCTAGGGAAGGGCAGTACTTC
CASNIQGAREGQYF
>TRBV11-3|TRBJ2-7|NA|NA
TGTGCCAGCAGCCCTGCGTTACAGGTCTACGAGCAGTACTTC
CASSPALQVYEQYF
>TRBV7-9|TRBJ2-5|TRBD2|NA
TGTGCCAGCAGCGCCCGACTAGCCATGGAGACCCAGTACTTC
CASSARLAMETQYF
>TRBV19|TRBJ1-5|TRBD1|NA
TGTGCCAGTACCCTAGGACAGGGGAGATCCAATCAGCCCCAGCATTTT
CASTLGQGRSNQPQHF
>TRBV7-3|TRBJ1-2|NA|NA
TGTGCCAGCAGCTTAACCGGGGGGGAGTACTATGGCTACACCTTC
CASSLTGGEYYGYTF
>TRBV6-1|TRBJ1-2|NA|NA
TGTGCCAGCAGTGAAGGGAGGACGCTCCAAAGTGGCTACACCTTC
CASSEGRTLQSGYTF
>TRBV9|TRBJ2-5|NA|once
TGTGCCAGCAGCGTAGGAGAAAAGGAGACCCAGTACTTC
CASSVGEKETQYF
>TRBV5-6|TRBJ2-5|NA|NA
TGTGCCAGCAGCTTGGACACACGCGAGACCCAGTACTTC
CASSLDTRETQYF
>TRBV6-1|TRBJ1-2|NA|NA
TGTGCCAGCAGTGATGTCGCAACAAACTATGGCTACACCTTC
CASSDVATNYGYTF
>TRBV7-2|TRBJ1-2|NA|NA
TGTGCCAGCAGCTTAGGGCCCTCAGGGGATCGAGGCTACACCTTC
CASSLGPSGDRGYTF
>TRBV11-3|TRBJ2-1|TRBD2|NA
TGTGCCAGCAGCGTCCGCGCGGGGGGGCCTAATGAGCAGTTCTTC
CASSVRAGGPNEQFF
>TRBV15|TRBJ1-3|NA|NA
TGTGCCACCAGCAGATATATGAGACAGCCATCTGGAAACACCATATATTTT
CATSRYMRQPSGNTIYF
>TRBV2|TRBJ1-1|TRBD1|NA
TGTGCCAGCGGAAATCCGGGACAGAGCACTGAAGCTTTCTTT
CASGNPGQSTEAFF
>TRBV6-5|TRBJ1-4|TRBD1|few
TGTGCCAGCAGCCCCAGGGGGCATACTAATGAAAAACTGTTTTTT
CASSPRGHTNEKLFF
>TRBV19|TRBJ2-1|NA|NA
TGTGCCAGTAGTAGCGGGGTATCCTACAATGAGCAGTTCTTC
CASSSGVSYNEQFF
>TRBV30|TRBJ2-5|NA|NA
TGTGCCTGGAGTGTTGAGGCGGGGGCAAGGGGGACCCAGTACTTC
CAWSVEAGARGTQYF
>TRBV11-2|TRBJ2-1|TRBD1|NA
TGTGCCAGCACCAGAAACCCAGGGGGCCTCTACAATGAGCAGTTCTTC
CASTRNPGGLYNEQFF
>TRBV4-3|TRBJ2-7|TRBD2|once
TGCGCCAGCAGCCAAGGGACTAGCAGCTCCTACGAGCAGTACTTC
CASSQGTSSSYEQYF
>TRBV5-1|TRBJ2-7|TRBD2|NA
TGCGCCAGCAGCCCAATAGCGGGGGCCGAAGGAGAGCAGTACTTC
CASSPIAGAEGEQYF
>TRBV2|TRBJ1-6|NA|medium-sized
TGTGCCAGCAGTGAAGCTCGTTCACCCCTCCACTTT
CASSEARSPLHF
>TRBV28|TRBJ2-7|NA|NA
TGTGCCAGCAGTTTATGGGGGCGTCCTCACTTC
CASSLWGRPHF
>TRBV27|TRBJ2-2|NA|NA
TGTGCCAGCAGTTTGATGGCGGCCCCCGGGGAGCTGTTTTTT
CASSLMAAPGELFF
>TRBV29-1|TRBJ2-7|NA|NA
TGCAGCGTAGGGCGGGAAGGTACCTACGAGCAGTACTTC
CSVGREGTYEQYF
>TRBV5-1|TRBJ2-7|TRBD2|NA
TGCGCCAGCAGTCGGGAGGTGGGGATCCTCTACGAGCAGTACTTC
CASSREVGILYEQYF
>TRBV19|TRBJ1-4|TRBD1|NA
TGTGCCAGTAGTATACGGCAGGGGGGTGAAAAACTGTTTTTT
CASSIRQGGEKLFF
>TRBV6-6|TRBJ1-6|TRBD1|NA
TGTGCCAGCAGTCCAGGGGGTGGAAATTCACCCCTCCACTTT
CASSPGGGNSPLHF
>TRBV2|TRBJ2-6|NA|NA
TGTGCCAGCAGCGAGTGGGGGAGGAGAAGTGGGGCCAACGTCCTGACTTTC
CASSEWGRRSGANVLTF
>TRBV5-1|TRBJ2-3|NA|NA
TGCGCCAGCAGCTTGGATAATGTTGTCACAGATACGCAGTATTTT
CASSLDNVVTDTQYF
>TRBV7-3|TRBJ2-3|TRBD2|NA
TGTGCCAGCAGCTTAGGCGGGGGGTCCACCAATACGCAGTATTTT
CASSLGGGSTNTQYF
>TRBV6-1|TRBJ2-3|NA|NA
TGTGCCAGCAGTGAATTCAGGTTATCTACAGATACGCAGTATTTT
CASSEFRLSTDTQYF
>TRBV4-1|TRBJ2-2|TRBD2|NA
TGCGCCAGCAGCCAAGTAGGTAGCGGGGGGAAGAACGGGGAGCTGTTTTTT
CASSQVGSGGKNGELFF
>TRBV7-6|TRBJ1-1|NA|NA
TGTGCCAGCAGCGTAACAGGGAGCCTTTTCTTT
CASSVTGSLFF
>TRBV4-2|TRBJ2-3|TRBD2|NA
TGTGCCAGCAGCCAAGATCCCGGACTAGCGGGGACCTCCGATACGCAGTATTTT
CASSQDPGLAGTSDTQYF
>TRBV5-4|TRBJ2-5|TRBD2|NA
TGTGCCAGCAGCTTGGGACTAGCGGGGGGACTGAACCAAGAGACCCAGTACTTC
CASSLGLAGGLNQETQYF
>TRBV29-1|TRBJ2-2|TRBD1|NA
TGCAGCGTTGGACAGGGAAGCACCGGGGAGCTGTTTTTT
CSVGQGSTGELFF
>TRBV13|TRBJ2-4|NA|NA
TGTGCCAGCAGCAAACCTTATGGCGAGGGTTCCAAAAACATTCAGTACTTC
CASSKPYGEGSKNIQYF
>TRBV19|TRBJ1-2|NA|NA
TGTGCCAGTAGTATAGATGGAGCAGGGGACGGCTACACCTTC
CASSIDGAGDGYTF
>TRBV9|TRBJ2-1|TRBD2|NA
TGTGCCAGCAGCGTAGGGACTAGTCGGAGTGAGCAGTTCTTC
CASSVGTSRSEQFF
>TRBV5-1|TRBJ1-2|TRBD1|few
TGCGCCAGCAGCTTAGGGGGCAGCTATGGCTACACCTTC
CASSLGGSYGYTF
>TRBV30|TRBJ2-1|NA|NA
TGTGCCTGGAGTGCGACAGGTAATGAGCAGTTCTTC
CAWSATGNEQFF
>TRBV11-2|TRBJ2-7|TRBD1|NA
TGTGCCAGCATCTCCCGCCCGGGACAGGGACTCGAGCAGTACTTC
CASISRPGQGLEQYF
>TRBV6-4|TRBJ1-2|NA|few
TGTGCCAGCATAAAGTCCAGGACAGAGTATGGCTACACCTTC
CASIKSRTEYGYTF
>TRBV7-2|TRBJ2-1|TRBD2|NA
TGTGCCAGCAGCCCGTACCCGTCGGGACTAACAACCTACAATGAGCAGTTCTTC
CASSPYPSGLTTYNEQFF
>TRBV15|TRBJ1-2|NA|NA
TGTGCCACCAGCAGAGATTTTTCCGTGAGCGATATTGGCTACACCTTC
CATSRDFSVSDIGYTF
>TRBV5-4|TRBJ2-4|TRBD2|NA
TGTGCCAGCAGCCCTGGGACTACCGCGAGAATTCAGTACTTC
CASSPGTTARIQYF
>TRBV14|TRBJ1-2|NA|NA
TGTGCCAGCAGCCAAGATTATGGAGGGGTGTCTAGGACCTTC
CASSQDYGGVSRTF
>TRBV30|TRBJ1-1|TRBD1|few
TGTGCCTGGTCGACAGGGTCGAACACTGAAGCTTTCTTT
CAWSTGSNTEAFF
>TRBV5-1|TRBJ1-2|TRBD1|NA
TGCGCCAGCAGCGTCGGGACAGGGGCTAACTATGGCTACACCTTC
CASSVGTGANYGYTF
>TRBV6-5|TRBJ2-7|NA|NA
TGTGCCAGCCGGAGTCAGGGACTCTACGAGCAGTACTTC
CASRSQGLYEQYF